This TCR beta chain was profiled in a study of blood T cell repertoires in COVID-19. About the research overall: The samples span acute and convalescent COVID-19 from the United States, Italy and Spain. PBMCs, B-cell-depleted T cells, or T cells were the source of the cDNA or gDNA that made up the material.

CDR1 and CDR2 (germline): LNHDA, SQIVND (reference sequence). The V gene lost 8 bases and the J gene lost 5 bases, with 14 bases spanning the gap. The CDR3 spans 13 residues. As originally analysed: Reference gene primer amplification gave nucleated cell count estimates. Profiled with immunoSEQ multiplex PCR; TCRdb holds only in-frame clones, not every one. V, J and clone size reflect that table, while D and trimming were determined from the DNA. The sample carries about 91,000 clones, about 88% recorded once. Sequenced: peripheral blood. This TCR came from a woman of 80 years or more with active COVID-19. V gene TRBV19 combines with J gene TRBJ2-3; tentative D call: TRBD1 (6 bases). In DNA, the CDR3 is TGTGCCAGTGACCTGACAGGTGGAGATACGCAGTATTTT. This sequence encodes CASDLTGGDTQYF.